Following are 9 T cell receptor beta chains from one sample sequenced in a study of cytomegalovirus exposure and HLA in healthy donors. The primer mix had 60 Vbeta and 13 Jbeta primers. Only in-frame clones appear in the TCRdb table, and some are missing; sequencing was by immunoSEQ multiplex PCR. Of around 130,000 clones in the sample, around 75% were seen once. Material: PBMCs. These receptor sequences come from a woman in her 30s in good health and CMV-seronegative.

This clone showed up just a few times. The V gene is TRBV14, the J gene TRBJ1-5; no clear D. This CDR3 is built from 14 residues. Germline V lookup: CDR1 SGHDN, CDR2 FVKESK. The ends were cut back, 8 bases at V and 0 bases at J, with 11 bases in the middle. The CDR3 protein is CASDPGNSNQPQHF. For the CDR3, the DNA is TGTGCCAGCGATCCCGGGAATAGCAATCAGCCCCAGCATTTT.

In its sample, this clone was seen once. The rearrangement links TRBV10-1 to TRBJ1-2, with D tentatively TRBD1 (6 bases). Looked up from germline, CDR1 is WNHNN and CDR2 is SYGVQD (reference sequence). The CDR3 extends over 14 amino acids. The V and J ends lost 3 bases and 3 bases respectively, with 11 bases between them. CDR3 DNA: TGCGCCAGCAGTGACAGCGGACAGTACTATGGCTACACCTTC. Translating gives CASSDSGQYYGYTF.

The gene calls are TRBV6-6 and TRBJ2-7; 8 bases are shared with TRBD1. This CDR3 region has 14 residues. V dropped 2 bases and J dropped 3; count of bases not matched to a gene: 3. Germline values: CDR1 MNHNY, CDR2 SVGAGI (reference sequence). DNA for the CDR3: TGTGCCAGCAGTTACGGGACAGGCCACTACGAGCAGTACGTC. Translating gives CASSYGTGHYEQYV.

The chain combines TRBV30 with TRBJ1-4; 10 nucleotides align to TRBD1. Germline CDR1 is GTSNPN and CDR2 is SVGIG (reference sequence). J was trimmed by 4 bases and V by 0 bases; bases with no gene match: 5. There are 16 residues in the CDR3. The CDR3 loop is CAWSVLGQGFNEKLFF. The CDR3 nucleotides read TGTGCCTGGAGTGTACTGGGACAGGGGTTTAATGAAAAACTGTTTTTT.

The chain couples TRBV9 to TRBJ2-7; 9 nucleotides agree with TRBD2. Trimming cost V 0 bases and J 2 bases; bases outside gene matches: 3. The CDR3 has 15 residues. Germline lookup yields CDR1 SGDLS and CDR2 YYNGEE. DNA for the CDR3: TGTGCCAGCAGCGTAGGGGCTAGCGGGACCTACGAGCAGTACTTC. It specifies CASSVGASGTYEQYF.

The chain links TRBV9 to TRBJ1-1; D call uncertain. This CDR3 is 12 amino acids long. Germline lookup yields CDR1 SGDLS and CDR2 YYNGEE. The ends were cut back, 0 bases at V and 3 bases at J, with 3 bases in the middle. CDR3 DNA sequence: TGTGCCAGCAGCGTAGGAGACACTGAAGCTTTCTTT. It encodes CASSVGDTEAFF.

The rearrangement joins TRBV9 to TRBJ2-3; TRBD1 matches at 10 bases. Germline lookup yields CDR1 SGDLS and CDR2 YYNGEE. This CDR3 spans 14 amino acids. V lost 4 bases, J lost 4 bases, and 3 bases stayed unmatched. The CDR3 is CASSFGQGADTQYF. DNA of the CDR3: TGTGCCAGCAGCTTCGGACAGGGGGCAGATACGCAGTATTTT.

This clone appeared a single time. This chain joins TRBV2 and TRBJ1-1; tentatively, D is TRBD1 (5 bases). The V end was cut by 7 bases, the J end by 4 bases, with 16 bases between. There are 14 residues in the CDR3. CDR1 is SNHLY, CDR2 FYNNEI, per germline. Here the CDR3 reads CASTREGAGTEAFF. The CDR3 DNA reads TGTGCCAGCACGCGAGAAGGGGCTGGCACTGAAGCTTTCTTT.

The V call is TRBV28, the J call TRBJ2-7; 11 nucleotides line up with TRBD2. Trimming took 3 bases from V and 4 from J; bases not matched to a gene: 5. The germline V gene encodes CDR1 MDHEN and CDR2 SYDVKM. CDR3 length: 15 amino acids. Here the CDR3 reads CASSFPPSGRYEQYF. CDR3 DNA sequence: TGTGCCAGCAGTTTTCCGCCTAGCGGGAGGTACGAGCAGTACTTC. The entire variable domain, with the rest obtained from reference TRBV28 and TRBJ2-7, is as follows: DVKVTQSSRYLVKRTGEKVFLECVQDMDHENMFWYRQDPGLGLRLIYFSYDVKMKEKGDIPEGYSVSREKKERFSLILESASTNQTSMYLCASSFPPSGRYEQYFGPGTRLTVT.